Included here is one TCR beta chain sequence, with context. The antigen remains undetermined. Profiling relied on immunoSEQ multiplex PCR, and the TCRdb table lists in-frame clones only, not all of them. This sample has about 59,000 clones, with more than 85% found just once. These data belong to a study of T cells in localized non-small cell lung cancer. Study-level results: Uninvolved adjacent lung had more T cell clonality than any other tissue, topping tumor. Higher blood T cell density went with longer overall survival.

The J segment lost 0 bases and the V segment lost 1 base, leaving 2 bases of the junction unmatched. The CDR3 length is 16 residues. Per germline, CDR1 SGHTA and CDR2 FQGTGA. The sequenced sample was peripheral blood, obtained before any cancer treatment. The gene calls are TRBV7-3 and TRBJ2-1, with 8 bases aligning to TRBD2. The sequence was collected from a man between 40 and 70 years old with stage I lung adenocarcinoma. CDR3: CASSLIAGISYNEQFF. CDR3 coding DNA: TGTGCCAGCAGCTTAATAGCGGGAATCTCCTACAATGAGCAGTTCTTC.